One and the same sample provided the 5 T cell receptor beta chains below, sequenced in a study of patients and donors after allogeneic stem cell transplantation. TCRdb re-called the RT-PCR reads through MiXCR, storing one row per CDR3 protein. The data hold over 400,000 distinct CDR3 sequences, with 16% observed a single time. Input material: blood, either unsorted or a sorted T cell fraction (not recorded which). The origin of the receptors is a human donor who was either an allogeneic HSCT recipient or a stem cell or donor lymphocyte infusion donor (not recorded which). It is not recorded whose cells these are; they may come from a transplant donor.

In its sample, this clonotype was seen a few times. The chain links TRBV3-1 to TRBJ2-7; the D is unclear. This CDR3 is 15 amino acids long. The V end lost 0 bases, the J end lost 1 base, and 10 bases lay between the germline ends. The germline CDR1 and CDR2 sequences are LGHDT and YNNKEL (reference sequence). In nucleotides, the CDR3 is TGTGCCAGCAGCCAAGAAGTAGGACCGTCCTACGAGCAGTACTTC. Its translation: CASSQEVGPSYEQYF.

The chain carries TRBV7-2 and TRBJ2-7, with TRBD2 matching over 8 bases. J was trimmed by 4 bases and V by 5 bases; bases with no gene match: 16. The CDR3 is made up of 17 amino acids. Germline V gives CDR1 SGHTA, CDR2 FQGNSA. In DNA, the CDR3 is TGTGCCAGCAGCCCAGGAATGGGAGCGGGGGTCGGGTACGAGCAGTACTTC. It is translated as CASSPGMGAGVGYEQYF.

The rearrangement links TRBV21-1 to TRBJ2-1; the table's D call TRBD2 went unverified against the DNA. TRBV21-1 counts as a pseudogene. The CDR3 length is 14 residues. CDR3 protein: CASRGLAGVNEQFF. CDR3 DNA: TGTGCCAGCAGGGGACTAGCGGGAGTCAATGAGCAGTTCTTC.

This clonotype showed up just a few times. The genes are TRBV15 and TRBJ2-7; no clear D gene. Germline-derived CDR1 and CDR2 are LNHNV and YYDKDF (reference sequence). Trimming stripped 0 bases from V and 13 bases from J, with 13 bases between. The CDR3 extends over 12 amino acids. The CDR3 loop reads CATSRDDRASYF. In DNA form, the CDR3 reads TGTGCCACCAGCAGAGATGACCGGGCTAGTTACTTC.

This clonotype was observed a handful of times. The J gene is TRBJ2-5, the V gene TRBV6-1; D might be TRBD2 (5 bases). The CDR3 is made up of 13 amino acids. Trimming took off 5 bases at V and 8 bases at J, with 15 bases between the two ends. The germline gives CDR1 MNHNS, CDR2 SASEGT. Here the CDR3 reads CASSKDWNITQYF. DNA for the CDR3: TGTGCCAGCAGTAAGGACTGGAACATTACCCAGTACTTC.